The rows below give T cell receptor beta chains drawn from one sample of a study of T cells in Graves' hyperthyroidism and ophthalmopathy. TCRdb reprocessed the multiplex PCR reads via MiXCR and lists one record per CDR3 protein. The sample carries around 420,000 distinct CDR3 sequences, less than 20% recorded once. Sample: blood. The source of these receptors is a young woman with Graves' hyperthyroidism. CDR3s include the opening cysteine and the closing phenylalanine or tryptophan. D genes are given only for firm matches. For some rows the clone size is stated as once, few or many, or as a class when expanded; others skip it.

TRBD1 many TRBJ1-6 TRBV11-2 CASSSYRGKGQSPLHF TGTGCCAGCAGCTCTTACAGGGGGAAGGGGCAATCACCCCTCCACTTT
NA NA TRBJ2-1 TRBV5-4 CAIPYIASSWYNEQFF TGTGCCATCCCATATATTGCTTCGTCGTGGTACAATGAGCAGTTCTTC
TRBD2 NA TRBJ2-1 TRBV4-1 CASSQTLAGGLNEQFF TGCGCCAGCAGCCAGACACTAGCGGGGGGCTTGAATGAGCAGTTCTTC
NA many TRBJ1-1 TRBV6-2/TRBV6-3 CASREPGLGAFF TGTGCCAGCAGAGAACCGGGACTTGGAGCTTTCTTT
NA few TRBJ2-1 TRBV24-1 CATSDSWGRGHNEQFF TGTGCCACCAGTGATTCCTGGGGGCGAGGACACAATGAGCAGTTCTTC
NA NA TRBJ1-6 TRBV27 CANSLSSYNSPLHF TGTGCCAACAGTCTCAGCTCCTATAATTCACCCCTCCACTTT
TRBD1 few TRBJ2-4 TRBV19 CASSIEEGAWNIQYF TGTGCCAGTAGTATTGAAGAGGGGGCCTGGAACATTCAGTACTTC
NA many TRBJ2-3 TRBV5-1 CASSFDSLRGTDTQYF TGCGCCAGCAGCTTTGACTCCCTGCGGGGCACAGATACGCAGTATTTT
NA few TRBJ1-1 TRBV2 CASERRAGNPEAFF TGTGCCAGCGAACGCCGGGCAGGGAACCCTGAAGCTTTCTTT
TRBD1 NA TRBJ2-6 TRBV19 CASQQGPGANVLTF TGTGCCAGTCAACAGGGGCCCGGGGCCAACGTCCTGACTTTC
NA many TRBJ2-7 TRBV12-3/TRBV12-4 CASRRQGGRSYEQYF TGTGCCAGCAGGAGACAGGGCGGGAGATCCTACGAGCAGTACTTC
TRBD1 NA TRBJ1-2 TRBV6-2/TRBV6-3 CASSSGDRVWMNDGYTF TGTGCCAGCAGTAGCGGGGACAGGGTTTGGATGAATGACGGCTACACCTTC
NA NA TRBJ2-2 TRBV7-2 CASSLVSQGRLTGELFF TGTGCCAGCAGCTTAGTCAGCCAAGGCAGGCTCACCGGGGAGCTGTTTTTT
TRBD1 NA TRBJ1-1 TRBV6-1 CASSFRAGTGRTYTEAFF TGTGCCAGCAGTTTTAGGGCCGGGACAGGGAGGACATACACTGAAGCTTTCTTT
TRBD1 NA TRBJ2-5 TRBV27 CASSLPQGARETQYF TGTGCCAGCAGTTTACCTCAGGGGGCCAGGGAGACCCAGTACTTC
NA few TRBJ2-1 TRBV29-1 CSVGVGNEQFF TGCAGCGTGGGGGTGGGGAATGAGCAGTTCTTC
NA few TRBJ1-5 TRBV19 CASRVQVTSNQPQHF TGTGCCAGTAGGGTCCAGGTCACTAGCAATCAGCCCCAGCATTTT
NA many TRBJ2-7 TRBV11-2 CASSPGLAYEQYF TGTGCCAGCAGCCCGGGACTCGCCTACGAGCAGTACTTC
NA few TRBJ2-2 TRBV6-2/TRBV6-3 CASRKLAPNTGELFF TGTGCCAGCCGTAAACTAGCCCCGAACACCGGGGAGCTGTTTTTT
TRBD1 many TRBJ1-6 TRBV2 CASSTRSLGQGVSPLHF TGTGCCAGCAGTACCAGGTCCTTGGGACAGGGGGTTTCACCCCTCCACTTT
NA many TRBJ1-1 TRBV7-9 CASSLGRTEAFF TGTGCCAGCAGCTTAGGGAGGACTGAAGCTTTCTTT
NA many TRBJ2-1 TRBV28 CASSFGQGGVFPSSYNEQFF TGTGCCAGCAGTTTCGGTCAGGGCGGGGTATTCCCGAGCTCCTACAATGAGCAGTTCTTC
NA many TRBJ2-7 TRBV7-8 CASSPFAVRYEQYF TGTGCCAGCAGCCCCTTCGCGGTGAGGTACGAGCAGTACTTC
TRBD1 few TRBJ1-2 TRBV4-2 CASSHQGDGYTF TGTGCCAGCAGCCACCAGGGGGATGGCTACACCTTC
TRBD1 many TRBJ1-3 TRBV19 CASRTTGTGNTIYF TGTGCCAGTAGGACGACAGGGACTGGAAACACCATATATTTT
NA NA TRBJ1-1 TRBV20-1 CSAGDMLTTEAFF TGCAGTGCCGGTGACATGCTGACCACTGAAGCTTTCTTT
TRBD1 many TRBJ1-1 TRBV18 CASSPIRGSNTEAFF TGTGCCAGCTCACCTATCAGGGGGTCGAACACTGAAGCTTTCTTT
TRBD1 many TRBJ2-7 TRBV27 CASSRTGVLPYEQYF TGTGCCAGCAGTCGGACAGGGGTCCTTCCCTACGAGCAGTACTTC
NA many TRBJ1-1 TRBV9 CASSVGTMNTEAFF TGTGCCAGCAGCGTAGGCACAATGAACACTGAAGCTTTCTTT
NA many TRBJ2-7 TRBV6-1 CASKSGFSYEQYF TGTGCCAGCAAGAGCGGATTCTCCTACGAGCAGTACTTC
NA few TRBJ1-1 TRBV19 CASSIGTVNTEAFF TGTGCCAGTAGTATAGGAACAGTGAACACTGAAGCTTTCTTT
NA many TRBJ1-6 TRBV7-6 CASSLGAGGLNSPLHF TGTGCCAGCAGCTTAGGGGCAGGAGGCCTGAATTCACCCCTCCACTTT
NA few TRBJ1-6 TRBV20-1 CSARDVNRQLNSPLHF TGCAGTGCTAGAGATGTAAATAGACAGCTAAATTCACCCCTCCACTTT
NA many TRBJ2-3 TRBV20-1 CSVDSDTQYF TGCAGTGTGGATTCAGATACGCAGTATTTT
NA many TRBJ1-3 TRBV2 CATQGSGNTIYF TGTGCCACACAGGGTTCTGGAAACACCATATATTTT
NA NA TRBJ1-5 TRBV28 CASSLLGPQPQHF TGTGCCAGCAGTCTATTGGGACCACAGCCCCAGCATTTT
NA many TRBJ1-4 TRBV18 CASSGGLGEKLFF TGTGCCAGCTCAGGTGGACTTGGTGAAAAACTGTTTTTT
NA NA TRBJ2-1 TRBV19 CASTARQGRAEGEQFF TGTGCCAGTACTGCGAGACAGGGGAGGGCAGAGGGTGAGCAGTTCTTC
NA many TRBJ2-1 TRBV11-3 CASSFPGNTGGEQFF TGTGCCAGCAGCTTTCCTGGAAACACCGGGGGTGAGCAGTTCTTC
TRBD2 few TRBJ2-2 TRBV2 CASTREWTGELFF TGTGCCAGCACGCGGGAGTGGACCGGGGAGCTGTTTTTT
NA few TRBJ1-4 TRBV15 CATSSTRTPLFF TGTGCCACCAGCAGCACCCGGACCCCACTGTTTTTT
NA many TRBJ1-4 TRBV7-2 CASRTKRISNEKLFF TGTGCCAGCAGAACAAAACGAATTTCTAATGAAAAACTGTTTTTT
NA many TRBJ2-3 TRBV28 CASSQSSDSTDTQYF TGTGCCAGCAGTCAAAGCTCGGACAGCACAGATACGCAGTATTTT
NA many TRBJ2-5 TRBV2 CASSTTETQYF TGTGCCAGCAGTACTACGGAGACCCAGTACTTC
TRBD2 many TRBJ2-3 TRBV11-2 CASSSAGRGDTQYF TGTGCCAGCAGCTCAGCGGGGCGGGGAGATACGCAGTATTTT
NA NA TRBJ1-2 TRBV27 CASSSLPLQGPNYGYTF TGTGCCAGCAGTTCCCTCCCGCTACAGGGACCTAACTATGGCTACACCTTC
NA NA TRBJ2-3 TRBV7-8 CASSSAIGSTDTQYF TGTGCCAGCAGCTCTGCTATAGGGTCCACAGATACGCAGTATTTT
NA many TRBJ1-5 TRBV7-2 CASSPPGQFNQPQHF TGTGCCAGCAGCCCACCTGGACAGTTCAATCAGCCCCAGCATTTT
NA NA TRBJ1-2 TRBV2 CASSDGVLYGYTF TGTGCCAGCAGTGACGGGGTGCTCTATGGCTACACCTTC
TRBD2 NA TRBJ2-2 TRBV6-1 CASRGAGGTGELFF TGTGCCAGCAGGGGGGCGGGAGGCACCGGGGAGCTGTTTTTT
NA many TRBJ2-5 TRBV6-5 CASSYSRLGETQYF TGTGCCAGCAGTTACTCTCGGCTGGGAGAGACCCAGTACTTC